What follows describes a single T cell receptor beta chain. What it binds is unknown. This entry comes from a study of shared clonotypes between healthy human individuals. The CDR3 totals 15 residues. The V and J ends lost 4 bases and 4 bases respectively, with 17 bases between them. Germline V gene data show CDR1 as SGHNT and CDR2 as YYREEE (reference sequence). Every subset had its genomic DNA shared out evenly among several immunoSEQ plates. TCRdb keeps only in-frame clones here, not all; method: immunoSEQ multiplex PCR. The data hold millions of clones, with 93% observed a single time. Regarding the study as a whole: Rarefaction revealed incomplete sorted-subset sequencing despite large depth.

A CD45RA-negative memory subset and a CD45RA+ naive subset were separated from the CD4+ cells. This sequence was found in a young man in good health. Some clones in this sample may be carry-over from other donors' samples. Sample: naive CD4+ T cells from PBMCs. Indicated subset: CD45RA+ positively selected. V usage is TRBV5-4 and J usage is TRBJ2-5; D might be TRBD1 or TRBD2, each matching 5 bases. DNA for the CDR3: TGTGCCAGCAGCGCTAAGGATCCGGGACGAGAGACCCAGTACTTC. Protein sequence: CASSAKDPGRETQYF.